This T cell receptor (beta chain) was captured by sequencing in a study of radiotherapy plus CTLA-4 blockade in lung cancer. Whole-study findings and limits: Clones derived from tumor TCRs expanded in blood after radiotherapy plus ipilimumab. Early blood T cell clone changes and increased post-radiation serum interferon-beta were reportedly the strongest response predictors.

Concerning this clone itself: The antigen is unknown. The junction and the germline gene differ at one end; a read error may be behind it.

The method was immunoSEQ multiplex PCR; TCRdb's version includes in-frame clones alone and lacks a portion of them. Altogether some 110,000 clones are present, more than 80% being singletons, with the ten largest covering over 6%. Per germline, CDR1 SSHAT and CDR2 FNYEAQ (reference sequence). The CDR3 totals 13 residues. The V gene is TRBV7-7, the J gene TRBJ2-7; tentatively, D is TRBD2 (6 bases). This specimen was peripheral blood, taken from a patient treated with radiotherapy plus ipilimumab. The origin of this receptor is a human donor with non-small cell lung cancer that progressed on radiotherapy plus ipilimumab. The CDR3 nucleotides read TGTGCTAGCAGCACCCTCCCGGGAGCCGAGCAGTACTTC. Residues: CASSTLPGAEQYF.